This TCR beta chain is from a study of response to subunit inactivated influenza vaccine. The V and J ends lost 7 bases and 9 bases respectively, with 15 bases between them. This CDR3 spans 12 amino acids. Per the germline V gene, CDR1 is SQVTM and CDR2 is ANQGSEA. General study findings and limits: The authors offered the suggestion that each seasonal influenza vaccination recruits few new T cells.

A remark on this clonotype: Its antigen is unidentified.

TCRdb called the RT-PCR reads again in MiXCR, with one record for every CDR3 protein. Found here are 500,000 or so distinct CDR3 sequences, roughly 9.7% of them singletons; the top ten hold roughly 12%. The chain couples TRBV29-1 to TRBJ2-2; weak D call: TRBD1 (6 bases). The clonotype comes from a man aged 50 to 59 who received an inactivated influenza vaccine. The material was PBMCs from blood, obtained roughly 48 days after vaccination. CDR3 loop: CSGEGDKRELFF. The CDR3 region has the DNA TGCAGCGGAGAGGGGGATAAGAGGGAGCTGTTTTTT.